A selection of T cell receptor beta chains follows, all from one sample in a study of T cells in Graves' hyperthyroidism and ophthalmopathy. TCRdb fed the multiplex PCR reads into MiXCR, producing one record per CDR3 protein. The top ten clones hold 13% to 15% of a sample with roughly 420,000 distinct CDR3 sequences, about a sixth of them seen once. Material: blood. The origin of the receptors is a woman younger than 35 with Graves' hyperthyroidism. Both conserved end residues are part of each CDR3. A D gene is named only where the DNA matches it firmly. Not all rows give a size; the values are once, few, many and, for expanded clones, a class.

clone size: many
D gene: .
V gene: TRBV6-1
J gene: TRBJ1-5
CDR3 DNA: TGTGCCAGCAGTTCCGGGACAACGTCGCGTCAGCCCCAGCATTTT
CDR3 protein: CASSSGTTSRQPQHF

clone size: many
D gene: .
V gene: TRBV3-1
J gene: TRBJ2-1
CDR3 DNA: TGTGCCAGCAGCCAAGGAACTTGGGAGCAGTTCTTC
CDR3 protein: CASSQGTWEQFF

clone size: .
D gene: TRBD1
V gene: TRBV12-3/TRBV12-4
J gene: TRBJ1-1
CDR3 DNA: TGTGCCAGCAGTGAGCAGACAGGGAGGAGGACTGAAGCTTTCTTT
CDR3 protein: CASSEQTGRRTEAFF

clone size: .
D gene: TRBD1
V gene: TRBV5-1
J gene: TRBJ2-2
CDR3 DNA: TGCGCCAGCAGCAGAGGGACAGGGGGCCTCTCTACACCGAACACCGGGGAGCTGTTTTTT
CDR3 protein: CASSRGTGGLSTPNTGELFF

clone size: many
D gene: .
V gene: TRBV28
J gene: TRBJ2-7
CDR3 DNA: TGTGCCAGCAGTTTATCTGGGGGAACTTCCTACGAGCAGTACTTC
CDR3 protein: CASSLSGGTSYEQYF

clone size: few
D gene: TRBD1
V gene: TRBV20-1
J gene: TRBJ1-6
CDR3 DNA: TGCAGTGCTAGAGTCGGACAGGGCGATAATTCACCCCTCCACTTT
CDR3 protein: CSARVGQGDNSPLHF

clone size: many
D gene: .
V gene: TRBV6-6
J gene: TRBJ2-7
CDR3 DNA: TGTGCCAGCAGTTACGTAGAGAGCTCCTACGAGCAGTACTTC
CDR3 protein: CASSYVESSYEQYF

clone size: .
D gene: .
V gene: TRBV20-1
J gene: TRBJ2-5
CDR3 DNA: TGCAGTGGGGCGGGGGGACAGGAGACCCAGTACTTC
CDR3 protein: CSGAGGQETQYF

clone size: many
D gene: .
V gene: TRBV7-9
J gene: TRBJ2-7
CDR3 DNA: TGTGCCAGCAGCTTAAGAGGGTACCCCTACGAGCAGTACTTC
CDR3 protein: CASSLRGYPYEQYF

clone size: many
D gene: .
V gene: TRBV5-1
J gene: TRBJ2-1
CDR3 DNA: TGCGCCAGCAGCTTGGGCTTGGGGAGCTCCTACAATGAGCAGTTCTTC
CDR3 protein: CASSLGLGSSYNEQFF

clone size: few
D gene: .
V gene: TRBV6-1
J gene: TRBJ1-2
CDR3 DNA: TGTGCCAGCACGCAGGGCGGCATCTTCTATGGCTACACCTTC
CDR3 protein: CASTQGGIFYGYTF

clone size: many
D gene: TRBD2
V gene: TRBV11-3
J gene: TRBJ2-2
CDR3 DNA: TGTGCCAGCAGCCAAAATGGACTAGTGGGCGGGGAGCTGTTTTTT
CDR3 protein: CASSQNGLVGGELFF

clone size: few
D gene: .
V gene: TRBV20-1
J gene: TRBJ1-6
CDR3 DNA: TGCAGTGCTAGAGATTCCCCGACAGCTCTAAATTCACCCCTCCACTTT
CDR3 protein: CSARDSPTALNSPLHF

clone size: .
D gene: TRBD1
V gene: TRBV7-9
J gene: TRBJ2-3
CDR3 DNA: TGTGCCAGCAGTCTCACAGAGGGGGCCAGGGATACGCAGTATTTT
CDR3 protein: CASSLTEGARDTQYF

clone size: .
D gene: .
V gene: TRBV24-1
J gene: TRBJ2-2
CDR3 DNA: TGTGCCACCAGTGATTCCGGCGAGGAGGGTCCCACCGGGGAGCTGTTTTTT
CDR3 protein: CATSDSGEEGPTGELFF

clone size: many
D gene: TRBD1
V gene: TRBV11-2
J gene: TRBJ1-2
CDR3 DNA: TGTGCCAGCAGCTTAATAGGGGGCGCTTTCGGTGGCTACACCTTC
CDR3 protein: CASSLIGGAFGGYTF

clone size: many
D gene: .
V gene: TRBV11-2
J gene: TRBJ2-7
CDR3 DNA: TGTGCCAGCAGCCCTATTAGACGACAGGGAGGTTACGAGCAGTACTTC
CDR3 protein: CASSPIRRQGGYEQYF

clone size: few
D gene: TRBD1
V gene: TRBV10-1
J gene: TRBJ2-7
CDR3 DNA: TGCGCCAGCAGTGATGGGGACAGCTACGAGCAGTACTTC
CDR3 protein: CASSDGDSYEQYF

clone size: many
D gene: .
V gene: TRBV20-1
J gene: TRBJ1-1
CDR3 DNA: TGCAGTGCTCTGGGGGACTACGGGGTAGGGCGTGAAGCTTTCTTT
CDR3 protein: CSALGDYGVGREAFF

clone size: many
D gene: TRBD1
V gene: TRBV9
J gene: TRBJ2-6
CDR3 DNA: TGTGCCAGCAGCGGTTACGGGACAGGGGCCCCTGGGGCCAACGTCCTGACTTTC
CDR3 protein: CASSGYGTGAPGANVLTF

clone size: .
D gene: .
V gene: TRBV29-1
J gene: TRBJ2-2
CDR3 DNA: TGCAGCGTGCTGGACAGATACACCGGGGAGCTGTTTTTT
CDR3 protein: CSVLDRYTGELFF

clone size: few
D gene: .
V gene: TRBV2
J gene: TRBJ2-2
CDR3 DNA: TGTGCCAGTAGTATGACCGATCTTAACACCGGGGAGCTGTTTTTT
CDR3 protein: CASSMTDLNTGELFF

clone size: .
D gene: TRBD1
V gene: TRBV4-1
J gene: TRBJ1-2
CDR3 DNA: TGCGCCAGCCGGGACAGGGATGGCTACACCTTC
CDR3 protein: CASRDRDGYTF

clone size: many
D gene: TRBD1
V gene: TRBV7-2
J gene: TRBJ2-7
CDR3 DNA: TGTGCCAGCAGCTTGCCCTGGACAGGGCGATACGAGCAGTACTTC
CDR3 protein: CASSLPWTGRYEQYF

clone size: .
D gene: TRBD1
V gene: TRBV18
J gene: TRBJ2-7
CDR3 DNA: TGTGCCAGCACACTCGACAGGGGGGAAGCCTACGAGCAGTACTTC
CDR3 protein: CASTLDRGEAYEQYF

clone size: many
D gene: .
V gene: TRBV18
J gene: TRBJ1-2
CDR3 DNA: TGTGCCAGCTCACCAGCAGGAGCAGTTAGTTTTTTCTATGGCTACACCTTC
CDR3 protein: CASSPAGAVSFFYGYTF

clone size: many
D gene: .
V gene: TRBV5-5
J gene: TRBJ1-1
CDR3 DNA: TGTGCCAGCAGCTTGTTCGCAGGGGAGATAAACACTGAAGCTTTCTTT
CDR3 protein: CASSLFAGEINTEAFF

clone size: many
D gene: .
V gene: TRBV7-9
J gene: TRBJ1-3
CDR3 DNA: TGTGGGGCTTTCAAGGCGTCGAACTCTGGAAACACCATATATTTT
CDR3 protein: CGAFKASNSGNTIYF

clone size: many
D gene: .
V gene: TRBV3-1
J gene: TRBJ1-3
CDR3 DNA: TGTGCCAGCAGCCGGACAAGCTCTGGAAACACCATATATTTT
CDR3 protein: CASSRTSSGNTIYF